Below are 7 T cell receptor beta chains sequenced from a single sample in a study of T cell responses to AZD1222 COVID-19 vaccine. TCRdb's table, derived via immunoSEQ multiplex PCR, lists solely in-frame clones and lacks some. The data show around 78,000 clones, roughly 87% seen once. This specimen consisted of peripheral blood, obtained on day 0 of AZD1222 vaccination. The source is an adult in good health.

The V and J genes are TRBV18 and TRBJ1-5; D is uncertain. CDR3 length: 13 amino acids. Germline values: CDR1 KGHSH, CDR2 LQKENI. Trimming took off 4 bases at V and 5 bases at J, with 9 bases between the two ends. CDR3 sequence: CASSQMIDQPQHF. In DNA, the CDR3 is TGTGCCAGCTCACAAATGATAGATCAGCCCCAGCATTTT.

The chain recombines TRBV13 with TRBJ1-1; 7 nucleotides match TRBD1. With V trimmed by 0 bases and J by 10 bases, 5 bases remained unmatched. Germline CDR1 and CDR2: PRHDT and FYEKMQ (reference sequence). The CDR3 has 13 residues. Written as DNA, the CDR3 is TGTGCCAGCAGCTTAGGACAGGGGAATGGAGCTTTCTTT. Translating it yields CASSLGQGNGAFF.

CDR3 nucleotide sequence: TGTGCCAGCAGCCCCCCTGGCACAGGGCAGACCCAGTACTTC. Its protein is CASSPPGTGQTQYF. The V and J genes are TRBV11-2 and TRBJ2-5; maybe TRBD1 (6 bases). The CDR3 sequence is 14 residues long. V dropped 5 bases and J dropped 6 bases, with 16 bases sitting between them. Germline CDR1 is SGHAT and CDR2 is FQNNGV.

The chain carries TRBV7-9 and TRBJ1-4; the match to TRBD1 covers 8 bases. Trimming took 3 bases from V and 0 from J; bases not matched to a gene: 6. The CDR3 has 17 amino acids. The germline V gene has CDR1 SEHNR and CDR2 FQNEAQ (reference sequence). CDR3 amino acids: CASSFRDRSATNEKLFF. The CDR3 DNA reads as TGTGCCAGCAGCTTCCGGGACAGGAGTGCAACTAATGAAAAACTGTTTTTT.

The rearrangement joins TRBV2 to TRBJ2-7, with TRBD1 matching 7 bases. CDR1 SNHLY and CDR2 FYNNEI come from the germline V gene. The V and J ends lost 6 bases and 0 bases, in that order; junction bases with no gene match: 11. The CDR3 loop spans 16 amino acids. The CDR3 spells CASRAGTEEISYEQYF. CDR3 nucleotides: TGTGCCAGCAGAGCCGGGACAGAAGAGATCTCCTACGAGCAGTACTTC.

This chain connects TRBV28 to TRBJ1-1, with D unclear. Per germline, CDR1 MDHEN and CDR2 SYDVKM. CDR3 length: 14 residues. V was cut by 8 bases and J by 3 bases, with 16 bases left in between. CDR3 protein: CASPPPGGHTEAFF. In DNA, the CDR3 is TGTGCCAGCCCACCCCCGGGCGGACACACTGAAGCTTTCTTT.

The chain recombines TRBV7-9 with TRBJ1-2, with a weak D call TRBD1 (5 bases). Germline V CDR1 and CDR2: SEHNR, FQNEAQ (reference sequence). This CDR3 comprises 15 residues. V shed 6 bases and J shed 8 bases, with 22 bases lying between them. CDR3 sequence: CASSVGGDSPIGYTF. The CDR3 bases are TGTGCCAGCAGTGTAGGAGGGGACTCCCCTATCGGCTACACCTTC.